Each of the 21 T cell receptor beta chains below was sequenced from the same sample in a study of T cells in localized non-small cell lung cancer. Profiling relied on immunoSEQ multiplex PCR, and the TCRdb table lists in-frame clones only, not all of them. The data show about 53,000 clones, over 70% seen once. The sequencing used peripheral blood mononuclear cells, collected before any cancer treatment. The receptor source for this set is a man between 40 and 70 years old with stage III lung adenocarcinoma.

This chain links TRBV13 with TRBJ2-5, with 9 nucleotides matching TRBD1. The germline CDR1 and CDR2 sequences are PRHDT and FYEKMQ (reference sequence). J lost 1 base, V lost 2 bases, and 2 bases had no gene match. CDR3 length equals 15 residues. CDR3 DNA: TGTGCCAGCAGCTTATTGGGACAGGGCCAAGAGACCCAGTACTTC. It yields the protein CASSLLGQGQETQYF.

The CDR3 DNA is TGTGCCAGCAGCTTGTACACAGGGGGCCCTAATTCACCCCTCCACTTT. It is translated as CASSLYTGGPNSPLHF. This rearrangement joins TRBV5-6 to TRBJ1-6, with 9 bases that match TRBD1. This CDR3 spans 16 amino acids. Looked up from germline, CDR1 is SGHDT and CDR2 is YYEEEE. J lost 6 bases, V lost 1 base, and 5 bases had no gene match.

This clone came up once. CDR3 nucleotide sequence: TGTGCCAGCAGTTTAAGGGTGGCGACAGGGGGCGCATCCGGGGCCAACGTCCTGACTTTC. Its protein product is CASSLRVATGGASGANVLTF. The V call is TRBV27, the J call TRBJ2-6, with 10 bases lining up with TRBD1. Germline V CDR1 and CDR2: MNHEY, SMNVEV (reference sequence). The CDR3 is 20 amino acids. The V segment lost 2 bases and the J segment 4 bases; nucleotides outside the gene matches: 14.

The genes are TRBV5-1 and TRBJ2-1, with D possibly TRBD1 on 6 matching bases. The CDR3 sequence is 14 residues long. With 0 bases removed from V and 11 bases from J, the gap between germline ends came to 15 bases. From germline, CDR1 is SGHRS and CDR2 YFSETQ. CDR3 protein: CASSLEQGPSKQFF. CDR3 nucleotides: TGCGCCAGCAGCTTGGAACAGGGCCCTTCTAAGCAGTTCTTC.

J is TRBJ2-1 and V is TRBV7-9, with TRBD2 identical over 7 bases. Germline CDR1 is SEHNR and CDR2 is FQNEAQ (reference sequence). J gave up 5 bases and V 1 base, and 8 bases lay outside the gene matches. This CDR3 is built from 16 residues. The CDR3, as DNA: TGTGCCAGCAGCTTAGTATGGGCTAGCGGTCACAATGAGCAGTTCTTC. This gives the protein CASSLVWASGHNEQFF. Using reference TRBV7-9 and TRBJ2-1 for the parts outside the CDR3, the full variable domain is DTGVSQNPRHKITKRGQNVTFRCDPISEHNRLYWYRQTLGQGPEFLTYFQNEAQLEKSRLLSDRFSAERPKGSFSTLEIQRTEQGDSAMYLCASSLVWASGHNEQFFGPGTRLTVL.

The J gene is TRBJ1-2, the V gene TRBV7-6; a weak D match, TRBD1 (5 bases). The CDR3 contains 13 residues. Germline CDR1 is SGHVS and CDR2 is FNYEAQ. The ends were cut back, 4 bases at V and 7 bases at J, with 13 bases in the middle. CDR3 sequence reads: CASSYAGGSGYTF. The DNA for the CDR3 is TGTGCCAGCAGCTATGCGGGGGGGAGTGGCTACACCTTC. The whole variable domain, remainder taken from reference TRBV7-6 and TRBJ1-2, is GAGVSQSPRYKVTKRGQDVALRCDPISGHVSLYWYRQALGQGPEFLTYFNYEAQQDKSGLPNDRFSAERPEGSISTLTIQRTEQRDSAMYRCASSYAGGSGYTFGSGTRLTVV.

V gene TRBV18 combines with J gene TRBJ2-7, with TRBD2 as a possible D gene (5 bases). Germline lookup yields CDR1 KGHSH and CDR2 LQKENI. The CDR3 sequence is 14 residues long. Trimming stripped 3 bases from V and 4 bases from J, with 13 bases between. Written as DNA, the CDR3 is TGTGCCAGCTCACCCACTGAGGGTATATACGAGCAGTACTTC. It specifies CASSPTEGIYEQYF.

The chain recombines TRBV27 with TRBJ2-1; 14 bases map to TRBD2. The junction had 5 bases not matched to a gene; V was cut back by 6 bases and J by 7 bases. The CDR3 sequence is 15 residues long. Germline V gene data show CDR1 as MNHEY and CDR2 as SMNVEV (reference sequence). In nucleotides, the CDR3 is TGTGCCAGCAGGAAGACTAGCGGGAGGGCTAATGAGCAGTTCTTC. The encoded protein is CASRKTSGRANEQFF.

The table lists this clone with a count of one. This chain connects TRBV7-9 to TRBJ1-2; TRBD1 might be the D (6 bases). The V end was cut by 1 base, the J end by 4 bases, with 10 bases between. From germline, CDR1 is SEHNR and CDR2 FQNEAQ (reference sequence). The CDR3 runs to 14 residues. The CDR3 region has the DNA TGTGCCAGCAGCTTAGACGGACAGTTCTATGGCTACACCTTC. It specifies CASSLDGQFYGYTF.

The V and J genes are TRBV9 and TRBJ2-5, with 10 positions matching TRBD1. Germline CDR1 is SGDLS and CDR2 is YYNGEE. The CDR3 covers 13 residues. V gave up 3 bases and J gave up 4 bases; unmatched junction bases: 0. The CDR3 protein is CASSGTGGETQYF. The DNA of the CDR3 is TGTGCCAGCAGCGGGACAGGGGGAGAGACCCAGTACTTC. The full variable domain, completed using reference TRBV9 and TRBJ2-5, is DSGVTQTPKHLITATGQRVTLRCSPRSGDLSVYWYQQSLDQGLQFLIQYYNGEERAKGNILERFSAQQFPDLHSELNLSSLELGDSALYFCASSGTGGETQYFGPGTRLLVL.

V is TRBV28 and J is TRBJ1-1; 8 bases are a match to TRBD1. This CDR3 is built from 15 residues. After removal of 6 bases from V and 2 bases from J, the junction contained 8 bases not matched to a gene. Germline values: CDR1 MDHEN, CDR2 SYDVKM. CDR3 loop: CASRERGTGNTEAFF. In DNA, the CDR3 is TGTGCCAGCAGGGAGAGGGGGACAGGAAACACTGAAGCTTTCTTT.

The chain is built from TRBV7-2 and TRBJ2-5; D is undetermined. V lost 2 bases and J 0 bases, leaving 7 bases between the germline ends. The CDR3 is 14 residues long. Per the germline V gene, CDR1 is SGHTA and CDR2 is FQGNSA. CDR3 region: CASSLRADQETQYF. In nucleotides, the CDR3 is TGTGCCAGCAGCTTAAGGGCAGACCAAGAGACCCAGTACTTC.

The genes are TRBV21-1 and TRBJ1-1. TRBV21-1 is listed as a pseudogene. The CDR3 contains 17 residues. CDR3 bases: TGTGCCAGCAGCAAAGCGGAGAATCTTGGCTTTGACACTGAAGCTTTCTTT. Translation: CASSKAENLGFDTEAFF.

The sample holds one count of this clone. V gene TRBV11-3 combines with J gene TRBJ2-7; 7 nucleotides line up with TRBD1. Per germline, CDR1 SGHNT and CDR2 YENEEA. The V gene end was trimmed by 5 bases and the J gene end by 2 bases; junction bases not matched to a gene: 12. The CDR3 covers 16 residues. The CDR3 reads CASSPFTPTGTYEQYF. As DNA, the CDR3 is TGTGCCAGCAGCCCGTTTACTCCGACAGGGACCTACGAGCAGTACTTC.

The chain couples TRBV2 to TRBJ1-2, with D possibly TRBD1 on 6 matching bases. Per the germline V gene, CDR1 is SNHLY and CDR2 is FYNNEI. The CDR3 is 15 amino acids. Trimming removed 4 bases from V and 4 bases from J, with 16 bases in between. The CDR3 region is CASSAEVGAIYGYTF. CDR3 DNA: TGTGCCAGCAGTGCGGAGGTGGGGGCCATCTATGGCTACACCTTC.

Here the CDR3 DNA reads TGCGCCAGCAGCCAAGATCCGCAGGGTGAAGAGACCCAGTACTTC. The encoded protein is CASSQDPQGEETQYF. The rearrangement uses TRBV4-3 and TRBJ2-5, with D possibly matching TRBD1 (5 bases). Per the germline V gene, CDR1 is LGHNA and CDR2 is YSLEER. The CDR3 contains 15 residues. Trimming cost V 0 bases and J 3 bases, with 11 bases left between them.

The V call is TRBV4-3, the J call TRBJ1-1, with D perhaps matching TRBD1 (6 bases). The CDR3 sequence is 15 residues long. Germline V lookup: CDR1 LGHNA, CDR2 YSLEER. Trimming took 1 base from V and 5 from J, leaving 14 bases between them. The CDR3 protein is CASSQGTADRTEAFF. DNA of the CDR3: TGCGCCAGCAGCCAAGGGACCGCCGACAGGACTGAAGCTTTCTTT.

This clone was seen a handful of times. The chain couples TRBV19 to TRBJ2-2, with 10 bases lining up with TRBD1. Trimming cost V 4 bases and J 6 bases; bases outside gene matches: 5. Germline CDR1 reads LNHDA; CDR2 reads SQIVND (reference sequence). The CDR3 is 15 residues long. The CDR3 nucleotides are TGTGCCAGTAGTAGCCGACAGGGGGCGGCCGGGGAGCTGTTTTTT. Translated: CASSSRQGAAGELFF.

The J gene is TRBJ1-3, the V gene TRBV9; D is undetermined. Trimming cost V 0 bases and J 0 bases, with 7 bases left between them. Germline CDR1 is SGDLS and CDR2 is YYNGEE. This CDR3 region has 15 residues. The CDR3 coding sequence is TGTGCCAGCAGCGTAGGGGAGAGCTCTGGAAACACCATATATTTT. This sequence encodes CASSVGESSGNTIYF.

This sequence joins TRBV4-2 and TRBJ2-5, with D perhaps TRBD2 (5 bases). In germline, CDR1 is LGHNA, CDR2 YNFKEQ. V was clipped by 4 bases and J by 1 base, with 7 bases between them. The CDR3 consists of 13 residues. CDR3 region: CASSPSSQETQYF. As DNA, the CDR3 is TGTGCCAGCAGCCCTAGCTCCCAAGAGACCCAGTACTTC.

The chain employs TRBV29-1 and TRBJ2-1, with 8 nucleotides matching TRBD2. The CDR3 totals 15 residues. CDR1 is SQVTM, CDR2 ANQGSEA, per germline. Trimming at V came to 2 bases and at J to 8 bases, leaving 11 bases not matched to a gene. CDR3 in amino acids: CSVERGTRTFYEQFF. The CDR3 DNA sequence: TGCAGCGTTGAACGAGGGACTAGAACTTTCTATGAGCAGTTCTTC.